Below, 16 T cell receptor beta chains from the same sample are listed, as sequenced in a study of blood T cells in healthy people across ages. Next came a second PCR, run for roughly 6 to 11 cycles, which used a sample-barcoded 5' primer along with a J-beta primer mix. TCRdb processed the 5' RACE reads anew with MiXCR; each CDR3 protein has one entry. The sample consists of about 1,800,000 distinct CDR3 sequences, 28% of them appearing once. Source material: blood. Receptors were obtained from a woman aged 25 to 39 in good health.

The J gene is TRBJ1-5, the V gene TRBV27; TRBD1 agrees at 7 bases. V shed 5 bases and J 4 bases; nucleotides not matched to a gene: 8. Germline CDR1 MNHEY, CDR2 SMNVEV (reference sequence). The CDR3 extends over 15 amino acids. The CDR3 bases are TGTGCCAGCAGTCTCGACAGGGACTTGAATCAGCCCCAGCATTTT. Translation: CASSLDRDLNQPQHF.

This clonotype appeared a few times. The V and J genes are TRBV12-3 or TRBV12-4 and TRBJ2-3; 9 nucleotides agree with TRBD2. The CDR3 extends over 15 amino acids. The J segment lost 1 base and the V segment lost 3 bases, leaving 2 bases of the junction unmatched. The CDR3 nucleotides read TGTGCCAGCAGTTTGCCTAGCGGGGGCACAGATACGCAGTATTTT. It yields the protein CASSLPSGGTDTQYF.

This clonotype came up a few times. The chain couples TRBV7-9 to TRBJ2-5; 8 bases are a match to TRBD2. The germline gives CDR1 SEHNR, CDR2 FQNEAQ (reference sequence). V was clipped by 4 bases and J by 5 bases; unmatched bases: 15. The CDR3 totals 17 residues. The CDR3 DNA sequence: TGTGCCAGCAGCTCGCCCTATAGCGGGGAGGCGGGGGAGACCCAGTACTTC. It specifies CASSSPYSGEAGETQYF.

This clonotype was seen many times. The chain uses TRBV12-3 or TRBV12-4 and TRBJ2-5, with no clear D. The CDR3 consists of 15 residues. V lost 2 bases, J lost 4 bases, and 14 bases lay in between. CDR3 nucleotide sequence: TGTGCCAGCAGTTTAAGGACCAATTCCCCAGAGACCCAGTACTTC. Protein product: CASSLRTNSPETQYF.

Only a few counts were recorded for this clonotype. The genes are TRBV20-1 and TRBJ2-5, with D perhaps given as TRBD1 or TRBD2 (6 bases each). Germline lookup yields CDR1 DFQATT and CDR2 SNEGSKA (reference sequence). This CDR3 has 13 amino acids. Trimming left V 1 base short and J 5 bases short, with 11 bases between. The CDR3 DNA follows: TGCAGTGCTAGAGGGGGGGCCTTGGAGACCCAGTACTTC. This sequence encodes CSARGGALETQYF.

As DNA, the CDR3 is TGTGCCAGCAGCTTAGCGCTCGGGACAGCCAGTGGGACCCAGTACTTC. It codes for CASSLALGTASGTQYF. The chain has TRBV7-2 and TRBJ2-5; 7 bases align to TRBD1. Germline loops: CDR1 SGHTA, CDR2 FQGNSA. This CDR3 region has 16 residues. Trimming at V came to 0 bases and at J to 7 bases, leaving 11 bases not matched to a gene.

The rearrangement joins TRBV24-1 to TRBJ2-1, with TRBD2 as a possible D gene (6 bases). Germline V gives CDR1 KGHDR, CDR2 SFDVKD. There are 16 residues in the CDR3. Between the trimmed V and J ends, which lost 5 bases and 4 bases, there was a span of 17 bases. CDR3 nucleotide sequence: TGTGCCACCAGTGGCCGCCGGGGGTTACTTTACAATGAGCAGTTCTTC. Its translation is CATSGRRGLLYNEQFF.

CDR3 DNA: TGTGCCAGCGGCCCGGGGCAGGGAGTCTACGAGCAGTACTTC. Protein product: CASGPGQGVYEQYF. The chain carries TRBV5-5 and TRBJ2-7; TRBD1 or TRBD2 may be the D gene (5 bases each). Germline V gene data show CDR1 as SGHKS and CDR2 as YYEKEE (reference sequence). The CDR3 sequence is 14 residues long. The ends were cut back, 7 bases at V and 3 bases at J, with 17 bases in the middle.

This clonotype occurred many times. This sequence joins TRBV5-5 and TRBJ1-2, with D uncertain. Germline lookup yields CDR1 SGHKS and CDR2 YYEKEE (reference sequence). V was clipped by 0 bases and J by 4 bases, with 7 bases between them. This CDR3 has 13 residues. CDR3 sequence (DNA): TGTGCCAGCAGCTTGGCAGGTCTCTATGGCTACACCTTC. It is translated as CASSLAGLYGYTF.

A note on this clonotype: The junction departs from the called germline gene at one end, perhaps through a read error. The CDR3 here is CTSSLSRGSYNEQFF. The CDR3 coding sequence is TGTACCAGCAGCTTATCGCGGGGCTCCTACAATGAGCAGTTCTTC. The chain couples TRBV11-2 to TRBJ2-1, with D possibly being TRBD2 (6 bases). CDR3 length: 15 amino acids. Germline-derived CDR1 and CDR2 are SGHAT and FQNNGV.

DNA of the CDR3: TGCGCCAGCAGCCAAGAGGAAGGGGCTAGCGGGGGGCCGGGCGAGCAGTACTTC. Encoded protein: CASSQEEGASGGPGEQYF. This chain connects TRBV4-1 to TRBJ2-7, with TRBD2 matching over 11 bases. There are 18 residues in the CDR3. J gave up 6 bases and V 0 bases, and 13 bases lay outside the gene matches. Per germline, CDR1 MGHRA and CDR2 YSYEKL.

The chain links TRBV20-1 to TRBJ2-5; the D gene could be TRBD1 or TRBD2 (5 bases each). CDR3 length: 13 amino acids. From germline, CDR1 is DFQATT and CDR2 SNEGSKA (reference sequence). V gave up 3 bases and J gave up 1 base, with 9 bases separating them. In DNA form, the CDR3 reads TGCAGTGCTAGTGGGGGTTTCCAAGAGACCCAGTACTTC. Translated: CSASGGFQETQYF.

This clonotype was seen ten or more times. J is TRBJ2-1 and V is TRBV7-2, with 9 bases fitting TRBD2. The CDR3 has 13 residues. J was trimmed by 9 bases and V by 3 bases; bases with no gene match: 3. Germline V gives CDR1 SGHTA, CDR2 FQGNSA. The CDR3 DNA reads TGTGCCAGCAGCTTCGGACTAGCGAGTGAGCAGTTCTTC. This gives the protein CASSFGLASEQFF.

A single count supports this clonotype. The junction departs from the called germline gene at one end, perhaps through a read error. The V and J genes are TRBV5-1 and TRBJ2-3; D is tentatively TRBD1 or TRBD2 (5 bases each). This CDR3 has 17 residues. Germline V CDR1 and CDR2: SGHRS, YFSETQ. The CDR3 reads CASSLDVLGTGRSTQYF. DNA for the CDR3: TGCGCCAGTAGCTTGGACGTTTTAGGGACCGGGCGAAGTACGCAGTATTTT.

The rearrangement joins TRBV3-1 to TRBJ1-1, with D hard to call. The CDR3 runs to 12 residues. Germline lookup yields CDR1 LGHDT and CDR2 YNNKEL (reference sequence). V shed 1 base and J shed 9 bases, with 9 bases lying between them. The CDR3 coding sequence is TGTGCCAGCAGCCAAGCTCAGAGGAAAGCTTTCTTT. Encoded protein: CASSQAQRKAFF.

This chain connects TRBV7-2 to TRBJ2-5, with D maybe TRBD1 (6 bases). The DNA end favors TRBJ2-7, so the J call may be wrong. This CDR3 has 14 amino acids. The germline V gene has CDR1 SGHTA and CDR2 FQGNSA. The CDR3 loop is CASSRGQPLYEQYF. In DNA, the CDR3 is TGTGCCAGCAGCCGCGGACAGCCCCTCTACGAGCAGTACTTC.